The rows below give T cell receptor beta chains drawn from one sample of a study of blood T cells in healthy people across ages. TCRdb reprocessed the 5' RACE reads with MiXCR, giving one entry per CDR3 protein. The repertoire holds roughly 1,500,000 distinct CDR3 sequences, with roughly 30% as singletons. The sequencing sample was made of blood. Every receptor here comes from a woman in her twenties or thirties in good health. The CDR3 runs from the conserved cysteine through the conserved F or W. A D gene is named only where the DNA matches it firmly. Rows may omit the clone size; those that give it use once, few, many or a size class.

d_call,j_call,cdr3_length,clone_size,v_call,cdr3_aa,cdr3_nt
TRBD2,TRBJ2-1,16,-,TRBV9,CASSTLAGLAPNEQFF,TGTGCCAGCAGCACCCTAGCGGGACTGGCCCCCAATGAGCAGTTCTTC
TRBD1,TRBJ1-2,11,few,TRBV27,CASRAGGGYTF,TGTGCCAGCAGGGCAGGGGGTGGCTACACCTTC
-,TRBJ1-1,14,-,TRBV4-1,CASSHIGTGREAFF,TGCGCCAGCAGCCATATCGGCACGGGTAGAGAAGCTTTCTTT
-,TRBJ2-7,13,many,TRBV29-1,CSVEAGSSYEQYF,TGCAGCGTTGAAGCCGGGTCCTCCTACGAGCAGTACTTC
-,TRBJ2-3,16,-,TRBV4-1,CASGQITSRGGSTQYF,TGCGCCAGCGGTCAAATCACTAGCAGGGGAGGGTCTACGCAGTATTTT
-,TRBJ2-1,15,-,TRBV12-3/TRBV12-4,CASSLGSRAHNEQFF,TGTGCCAGCAGTTTAGGAAGCAGGGCCCACAATGAGCAGTTCTTC
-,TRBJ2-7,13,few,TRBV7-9,CASSRGQGSEQYF,TGTGCCAGCAGCCGAGGCCAGGGTTCCGAGCAGTACTTC
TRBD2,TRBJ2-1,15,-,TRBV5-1,CASSLGGGAGIEQFF,TGCGCCAGCAGCTTAGGCGGGGGGGCCGGGATTGAGCAGTTCTTC
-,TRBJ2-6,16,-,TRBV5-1,CASSSDGSSGANVRTF,TGCGCCAGCAGCTCGGACGGTAGCTCTGGGGCCAACGTCCGGACTTTC
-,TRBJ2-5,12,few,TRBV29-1,CSVIGIEETQYF,TGCAGCGTCATAGGTATCGAAGAGACCCAGTACTTC
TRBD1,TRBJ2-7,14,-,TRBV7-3,CASSRGTGSNEQYF,TGTGCCAGCAGCCGGGGGACAGGGAGCAACGAGCAGTACTTC
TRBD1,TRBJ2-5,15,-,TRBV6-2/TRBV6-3,CASRTGDRLTETQYF,TGTGCCAGCAGGACAGGGGACAGACTTACGGAGACCCAGTACTTC
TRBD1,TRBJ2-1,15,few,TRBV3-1,CASSPGQGAYSEQFF,TGTGCCAGCAGCCCCGGACAGGGGGCCTACAGTGAGCAGTTCTTC
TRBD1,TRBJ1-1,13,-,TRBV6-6,CAIRTGRNTEAFF,TGTGCCATCCGGACAGGAAGGAACACTGAAGCTTTCTTT
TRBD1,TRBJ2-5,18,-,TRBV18,CASSPMDRGLLIQETQYF,TGTGCCAGCTCGCCTATGGACAGGGGTCTTCTCATCCAAGAGACCCAGTACTTC
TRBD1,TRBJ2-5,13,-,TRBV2,CASRPTGVYGQYF,TGTGCCAGCAGACCCACAGGGGTCTACGGGCAGTACTTC